This section outlines one T cell receptor (beta chain) sequence together with its context. Its antigen is not identified. V lost 7 bases and J lost 2; bases outside the gene matches: 1. CDR1 and CDR2 from the germline V gene are MNHEY and SVGAGI. This CDR3 spans 12 amino acids. PCR involved 60 Vbeta and 13 Jbeta primers. The table came from immunoSEQ multiplex PCR; TCRdb's copy has only in-frame clones and leaves some out. Altogether 150,000 to 200,000 clones are present, 77% being singletons, with the ten largest covering roughly 1.4%. This record belongs to a study of cytomegalovirus exposure and HLA in healthy donors. As for the study in general: Samples from HLA-typed donors yielded approximately 88 million unique TCRs in an early data release. Findings of the study overall: Researchers reported that a few CMV-associated chains were confirmed in vitro as CMV antigen-specific. An analysis that was carried out later associated 15,000 to 20,000 TCR beta sequences with HLA alleles at 0.05 false discovery rate.

Donors were nominally healthy when sampled, though unrecorded immune exposures were likely. This chain joins TRBV6-5 and TRBJ2-7, with 8 positions matching TRBD1. This TCR was recovered from a man younger than 35 in good health and CMV-seronegative. The material sequenced was PBMCs. The CDR3 sequence is CASTDRAYEQYF. In nucleotides, the CDR3 is TGTGCCAGCACGGACAGGGCCTACGAGCAGTACTTC.